The 32 T cell receptor beta chains presented below share a single source sample, sequenced in a study of CD8 T cells in Susac syndrome. cDNA came from roughly 0.53 to 1 ug RNA primed by random hexamers. TCRdb reprocessed the immunoSEQ multiplex PCR reads with MiXCR, giving one entry per CDR3 protein. The sample yields some 200,000 distinct CDR3 sequences, 95% seen once. The sequenced sample was CD8+ T cells from PBMCs. The receptors were gathered from a human donor with Susac syndrome.

This rearrangement joins TRBV7-9 to TRBJ1-2, with 7 bases fitting TRBD1. This CDR3 is built from 14 residues. V gave up 6 bases and J gave up 4 bases; unmatched junction bases: 8. Germline V gene sequence: CDR1 SEHNR, CDR2 FQNEAQ (reference sequence). The CDR3: CASSFDREAYGYTF. The CDR3, as DNA: TGTGCCAGCAGTTTCGACAGGGAAGCCTATGGCTACACCTTC. Full variable domain (missing parts from reference TRBV7-9 and TRBJ1-2): DTGVSQNPRHKITKRGQNVTFRCDPISEHNRLYWYRQTLGQGPEFLTYFQNEAQLEKSRLLSDRFSAERPKGSFSTLEIQRTEQGDSAMYLCASSFDREAYGYTFGSGTRLTVV.

This clonotype was recorded a few times. The chain recombines TRBV27 with TRBJ1-2; D ambiguous. Between the trimmed V and J ends, which lost 2 bases and 1 base, there was a span of 8 bases. The germline gives CDR1 MNHEY, CDR2 SMNVEV (reference sequence). The CDR3 runs to 14 residues. The CDR3 sequence is CASSLEGNNYGYTF. DNA of the CDR3: TGTGCCAGCAGTTTAGAAGGAAATAACTATGGCTACACCTTC.

In DNA, the CDR3 is TGTGCCAGCAGTTACCACGGTGAAGCTTTCTTT. It specifies CASSYHGEAFF. The V and J genes are TRBV2 and TRBJ1-1; D is ambiguous. The V gene lost 5 bases and the J gene lost 7 bases, with 8 bases spanning the gap. From germline, CDR1 is SNHLY and CDR2 FYNNEI. The CDR3 totals 11 residues.

V and J are TRBV4-1 and TRBJ2-7; possibly TRBD1 for D (6 bases). The CDR3 has 14 amino acids. Per the germline V gene, CDR1 is MGHRA and CDR2 is YSYEKL. V was cut by 4 bases and J by 3 bases, with 13 bases left in between. The CDR3 spells CASSPKGDLYEQYF. The CDR3 nucleotides read TGCGCCAGCAGCCCGAAGGGGGATCTCTACGAGCAGTACTTC.

This clonotype was seen only once. This chain uses TRBV12-3 or TRBV12-4 with TRBJ1-1, with D uncertain. Trimming left V 11 bases short and J 2 bases short, with 6 bases between. The CDR3 has 10 amino acids. Written as DNA, the CDR3 is TGTGCCGAGGGAAACACTGAAGCTTTCTTT. Translation gives CAEGNTEAFF.

The genes are TRBV13 and TRBJ2-3; 13 bases are shared with TRBD2. Germline V lookup: CDR1 PRHDT, CDR2 FYEKMQ (reference sequence). The CDR3 totals 17 residues. Trimming removed 5 bases from V and 5 bases from J; junction bases left unmatched: 10. The CDR3 loop is CASSHTGLAGAGDTQYF. CDR3 DNA sequence: TGTGCCAGCAGCCACACCGGACTAGCGGGAGCTGGAGATACGCAGTATTTT.

The chain couples TRBV5-6 to TRBJ2-2; TRBD2 is a possible D gene (6 bases). The CDR3 is 15 residues long. Germline assignment: CDR1 SGHDT and CDR2 YYEEEE. Deletions cut 0 bases from V and 5 bases from J, with 11 bases between. The CDR3 loop reads CASSLVAGWTGELFF. The CDR3 DNA reads TGTGCCAGCAGCTTGGTGGCGGGATGGACCGGGGAGCTGTTTTTT.

This clonotype was found once. The J gene is TRBJ1-5, the V gene TRBV7-9; TRBD1 is a possible D gene (5 bases). The CDR3 loop spans 16 amino acids. V lost 1 base to trimming and J lost 10 bases, with 20 bases between them. Looked up from germline, CDR1 is SEHNR and CDR2 is FQNEAQ (reference sequence). The DNA for the CDR3 is TGTGCCAGCAGCTTAGATGAAATTGGGGGAAAGAGTCCCCAGCATTTT. It yields the protein CASSLDEIGGKSPQHF.

The chain is built from TRBV7-8 and TRBJ2-1; D is unclear. The V and J ends lost 0 bases and 1 base respectively, with 7 bases between them. The V gene's germline CDR1 is SGHVS and CDR2 FQNEAQ. The CDR3 is made up of 15 amino acids. DNA for the CDR3: TGTGCCAGCAGCTTAGCAAGCTCTTCCTACAATGAGCAGTTCTTC. It specifies CASSLASSSYNEQFF.

CDR3 protein: CASSQDPVAGGHNEQFF. The CDR3 DNA follows: TGTGCCAGCAGCCAAGATCCGGTAGCGGGAGGACACAATGAGCAGTTCTTC. This chain links TRBV4-2 with TRBJ2-1, with 10 bases lining up with TRBD2. Trimming cost V 0 bases and J 5 bases; bases outside gene matches: 7. Germline CDR1 is LGHNA and CDR2 is YNFKEQ. CDR3 length equals 17 residues.

The chain recombines TRBV4-1 with TRBJ2-7; 7 positions match TRBD1. Per germline, CDR1 MGHRA and CDR2 YSYEKL. The CDR3 sequence is 15 residues long. V was clipped by 4 bases and J by 2 bases; unmatched bases: 8. DNA of the CDR3: TGCGCCAGCAGCCCGGGACAGTCAATCCCCTACGAGCAGTACTTC. Its translation is CASSPGQSIPYEQYF.

The V call is TRBV6-6, the J call TRBJ2-7; 7 positions match TRBD1. Germline V gene sequence: CDR1 MNHNY, CDR2 SVGAGI (reference sequence). The V segment lost 2 bases and the J segment 2 bases; nucleotides outside the gene matches: 3. The CDR3 sequence is 14 residues long. CDR3 sequence: CASSYQDRPYEQYF. DNA for the CDR3: TGTGCCAGCAGTTACCAGGACAGGCCCTACGAGCAGTACTTC.

This chain links TRBV11-2 with TRBJ2-3; no firm D call. Germline-derived CDR1 and CDR2 are SGHAT and FQNNGV. The CDR3 loop spans 15 amino acids. Trimming took off 4 bases at V and 1 base at J, with 12 bases between the two ends. In nucleotides, the CDR3 is TGTGCCAGCAGCTCCCAGCTCCGCGGCACAGATACGCAGTATTTT. The encoded protein is CASSSQLRGTDTQYF.

V gene TRBV7-3 combines with J gene TRBJ2-5; no reliable D call. Judging by the DNA end, TRBJ2-1 fits better; the J call may be wrong. The CDR3 length is 13 residues. The germline V gene encodes CDR1 SGHTA and CDR2 FQGTGA. The CDR3 sequence: CASSLVLNSIQFF. The CDR3 DNA is TGTGCCAGCAGCTTGGTTTTGAACTCCATCCAGTTCTTC.

The chain carries TRBV29-1 and TRBJ1-3; 9 nucleotides line up with TRBD1. Germline-derived CDR1 and CDR2 are SQVTM and ANQGSEA. The V segment lost 6 bases and the J segment 7 bases; nucleotides outside the gene matches: 4. This CDR3 is 12 amino acids long. The CDR3 loop is CSVGTGFNTIYF. CDR3 sequence (DNA): TGCAGCGTAGGGACAGGGTTCAACACCATATATTTT.

This clonotype was recorded only once. The CDR3 region is CASSEEGAYEQYF. As DNA, the CDR3 is TGTGCCAGCAGTGAAGAGGGGGCCTACGAGCAGTACTTC. V gene TRBV2 combines with J gene TRBJ2-7, with D maybe TRBD1 (6 bases). Trimming stripped 1 base from V and 2 bases from J, with 6 bases between. There are 13 residues in the CDR3. Germline CDR1 is SNHLY and CDR2 is FYNNEI.

The V call is TRBV7-3, the J call TRBJ2-1; tentatively, D is TRBD1 (6 bases). V was pared by 5 bases and J by 3 bases, with 8 bases between. This CDR3 is 13 amino acids long. Germline V gene data show CDR1 as SGHTA and CDR2 as FQGTGA. The CDR3 protein is CASSPTGYNEQFF. CDR3 nucleotide sequence: TGTGCCAGCAGCCCGACAGGCTACAATGAGCAGTTCTTC.

The rearrangement links TRBV7-6 to TRBJ1-1; 8 bases are shared with TRBD1. V shed 1 base and J 7 bases; nucleotides not matched to a gene: 17. The V gene's germline CDR1 is SGHVS and CDR2 FNYEAQ. The length of the CDR3 is 18 residues. The CDR3 is CASSLVQGQGDSPIEAFF. CDR3 DNA sequence: TGTGCCAGCAGCTTAGTCCAAGGACAGGGCGATAGCCCCATTGAAGCTTTCTTT.

The rearrangement uses TRBV20-1 and TRBJ2-7; D is uncertain. There are 13 residues in the CDR3. Trimming pared 2 bases from V and 0 bases from J, leaving 8 bases between. Germline V lookup: CDR1 DFQATT, CDR2 SNEGSKA (reference sequence). DNA of the CDR3: TGCAGTGCTAGAAGTACGGGCTCCTACGAGCAGTACTTC. Residues: CSARSTGSYEQYF.

V gene TRBV7-2 combines with J gene TRBJ1-2; no clear D. CDR3 length equals 14 residues. Trimming left V 5 bases short and J 4 bases short, with 14 bases between. CDR1 and CDR2 (germline): SGHTA, FQGNSA. The CDR3 DNA reads TGTGCCAGCAGCCCCAAGGGCCCTACCTATGGCTACACCTTC. It encodes CASSPKGPTYGYTF.

In this sample, this clonotype turned up once. The chain couples TRBV2 to TRBJ2-7; D not resolved. V was pared by 3 bases and J by 1 base, with 16 bases between. The CDR3 is 16 amino acids. From germline, CDR1 is SNHLY and CDR2 FYNNEI. The CDR3 here is CASSDGRALPSYEQYF. DNA of the CDR3: TGTGCCAGCAGTGACGGAAGGGCGCTGCCGTCCTACGAGCAGTACTTC.

V is TRBV5-1 and J is TRBJ2-3; TRBD2 is a possible D gene (6 bases). Trimming took off 2 bases at V and 0 bases at J, with 10 bases between the two ends. Germline-derived CDR1 and CDR2 are SGHRS and YFSETQ. The CDR3 spans 15 residues. The CDR3 here is CASSLGGSSTDTQYF. CDR3 in DNA: TGCGCCAGCAGCTTAGGAGGGTCTAGCACAGATACGCAGTATTTT.

The rearrangement links TRBV4-1 to TRBJ1-1; unclear D gene. The CDR3 spans 14 residues. V lost 0 bases and J lost 2, with 7 bases in between. Germline CDR1 MGHRA, CDR2 YSYEKL. The CDR3: CASSQDAGNTEAFF. For the CDR3, the DNA is TGCGCCAGCAGCCAAGATGCGGGTAACACTGAAGCTTTCTTT.

This clonotype was observed a single time. The chain joins TRBV12-3 or TRBV12-4 to TRBJ2-2, with 8 bases matching TRBD2. There are 14 residues in the CDR3. V lost 11 bases to trimming and J lost 3 bases; unmatched junction nucleotides: 8. DNA for the CDR3: TGTGCCGGCCGGGGGGGGGATGACACCGGGGAGCTGTTTTTT. This sequence encodes CAGRGGDDTGELFF.

The rearrangement links TRBV20-1 to TRBJ1-2; TRBD1 might be the D (5 bases). The CDR3 sequence is 13 residues long. The V and J ends lost 1 base and 2 bases respectively, with 8 bases between them. Germline V gene data show CDR1 as DFQATT and CDR2 as SNEGSKA (reference sequence). The CDR3 bases are TGCAGTGCTAGAGCGGGACGGAACTATGGCTACACCTTC. Its protein is CSARAGRNYGYTF.

The rearrangement joins TRBV2 to TRBJ2-1; a weak D match, TRBD2 (5 bases). Trimming took off 2 bases at V and 6 bases at J, with 11 bases between the two ends. Germline CDR1 and CDR2: SNHLY and FYNNEI. The CDR3 has 14 amino acids. The CDR3 DNA is TGTGCCAGCAGTGAACGCCTAGCTGGCAATGAGCAGTTCTTC. The encoded protein is CASSERLAGNEQFF. The full variable domain, its missing parts supplied by reference TRBV2 and TRBJ2-1, is EPEVTQTPSHQVTQMGQEVILRCVPISNHLYFYWYRQILGQKVEFLVSFYNNEISEKSEIFDDQFSVERPDGSNFTLKIRSTKLEDSAMYFCASSERLAGNEQFFGPGTRLTVL.

This clonotype is a singleton in its sample. CDR3 in DNA: TGTGCCAGCAGTTACTCGGGGGGTCCTCGGAATGAGCAGTTCTTC. Translating it yields CASSYSGGPRNEQFF. J is TRBJ2-1 and V is TRBV6-5; D perhaps matches TRBD2 (6 bases). V dropped 0 bases and J dropped 7 bases, with 13 bases sitting between them. CDR1 is MNHEY and CDR2 is SVGAGI in the germline V gene. The CDR3 sequence is 15 residues long.

The genes are TRBV9 and TRBJ1-4, with 8 bases matching TRBD1. J gave up 4 bases and V 2 bases, and 4 bases lay outside the gene matches. Germline CDR1 and CDR2: SGDLS and YYNGEE. The length of the CDR3 is 15 residues. The CDR3 nucleotides are TGTGCCAGCAGCGTTGGACAGGGAGGTAATGAAAAACTGTTTTTT. Translating gives CASSVGQGGNEKLFF. The full variable domain, rest sourced from reference TRBV9 and TRBJ1-4, is DSGVTQTPKHLITATGQRVTLRCSPRSGDLSVYWYQQSLDQGLQFLIQYYNGEERAKGNILERFSAQQFPDLHSELNLSSLELGDSALYFCASSVGQGGNEKLFFGSGTQLSVL.

V and J are TRBV5-1 and TRBJ2-3; 14 bases line up with TRBD2. J gave up 3 bases and V 0 bases, and 3 bases lay outside the gene matches. The germline V gene has CDR1 SGHRS and CDR2 YFSETQ. There are 17 residues in the CDR3. This CDR3 reads CASSLEGLAGETDTQYF. The CDR3 nucleotides are TGCGCCAGCAGCTTGGAGGGACTAGCGGGGGAGACAGATACGCAGTATTTT.

This sequence joins TRBV2 and TRBJ2-1; D assignment may be TRBD1 or TRBD2 (5 bases each). Germline V lookup: CDR1 SNHLY, CDR2 FYNNEI. CDR3 length: 14 amino acids. The V and J ends lost 9 bases and 5 bases respectively, with 17 bases between them. The CDR3 DNA is TGTGCCAGTTTCGGGACCGAAGAACACAATGAGCAGTTCTTC. It specifies CASFGTEEHNEQFF.

The CDR3 DNA reads TGTGCCAGCAGCGTGACCGGGACTAGCGGTTCAGATACGCAGTATTTT. This translates into CASSVTGTSGSDTQYF. The rearrangement links TRBV9 to TRBJ2-3; TRBD2 matches at 11 bases. This CDR3 has 16 amino acids. V lost 2 bases and J lost 4; bases outside the gene matches: 6. In germline, CDR1 is SGDLS, CDR2 YYNGEE.

The V call is TRBV7-9, the J call TRBJ2-7; TRBD1 is a possible D gene (6 bases). Deletions cut 2 bases from V and 4 bases from J, with 12 bases between. Germline CDR1 reads SEHNR; CDR2 reads FQNEAQ (reference sequence). This CDR3 region has 14 residues. CDR3 residues: CASSLTTGPYEQYF. CDR3 bases: TGTGCCAGCAGCTTAACGACAGGACCTTACGAGCAGTACTTC.